The source of this T cell receptor (beta chain) is a study of blood T cells in healthy people across ages. Overall study context: Capture by template switching was about one barcoded beta molecule per two T cells.

Study conclusions and caveats: Age showed a roughly linear inverse relationship with TCR beta diversity per million T cells.

At least ten counts were recorded for this clonotype. Its antigen is currently unknown. The CDR3 sequence is 11 residues long. CDR1 is SEHNR, CDR2 FQNEAQ, per germline (reference sequence). Trimming removed 5 bases at V and 8 bases at J, with 7 bases between. A second PCR, run for 7 to 11 cycles, used a sample-barcoded 5' primer plus a J-beta primer mix. Each CDR3 protein is one row after TCRdb ran MiXCR on the 5' RACE reads. Among more than 650,000 distinct CDR3 sequences, roughly 20% were seen once, and the ten largest hold around 21%. This clonotype originated in a man between 65 and 85 years old in good health. The gene calls are TRBV7-9 and TRBJ2-4; D is uncertain. The sequencing sample was made of blood. The CDR3 DNA sequence: TGTGCCAGCAGCCTCTCTGACATTCAGTACTTC. Translation: CASSLSDIQYF.